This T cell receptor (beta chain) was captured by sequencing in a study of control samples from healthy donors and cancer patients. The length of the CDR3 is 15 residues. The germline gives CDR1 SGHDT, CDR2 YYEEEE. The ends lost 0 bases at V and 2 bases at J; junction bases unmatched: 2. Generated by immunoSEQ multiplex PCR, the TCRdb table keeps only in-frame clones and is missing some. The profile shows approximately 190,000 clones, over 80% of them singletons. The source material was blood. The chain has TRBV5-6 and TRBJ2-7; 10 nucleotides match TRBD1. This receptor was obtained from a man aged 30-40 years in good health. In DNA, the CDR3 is TGTGCCAGCAGCTTGGGACAGGGGGCCCCCTACGAGCAGTACTTC. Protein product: CASSLGQGAPYEQYF.